The 25 T cell receptor beta chains below all came from one sample that was sequenced in a study of T cell responses to AZD1222 COVID-19 vaccine. The protocol was immunoSEQ multiplex PCR, while the TCRdb copy is restricted to in-frame clones and leaves out a portion. The repertoire holds 100,000 to 150,000 clones, about 87% seen once, with approximately 5.4% in the top ten. Sequencing was performed on peripheral blood, taken on day 0 of AZD1222 vaccination. These receptors all come from an adult in good health.

The table lists this clone with a count of one. This chain uses TRBV7-2 with TRBJ1-3; D remains ambiguous. Germline V gene lookup returns CDR1 SGHTA and CDR2 FQGNSA. V lost 4 bases, J lost 4 bases, and 5 bases lay in between. This CDR3 contains 12 residues. This chain's CDR3 is CASSYTGNTIYF. The DNA for the CDR3 is TGTGCCAGCAGCTACACGGGAAACACCATATATTTT. The variable domain in full, completed from reference TRBV7-2 and TRBJ1-3, reads GAGVSQSPSNKVTEKGKDVELRCDPISGHTALYWYRQSLGQGLEFLIYFQGNSAPDKSGLPSDRFSAERTGGSVSTLTIQRTQQEDSAVYLCASSYTGNTIYFGEGSWLTVV.

This clone was detected once. The chain uses TRBV28 and TRBJ2-1, with D hard to call. V lost 3 bases to trimming and J lost 0 bases, with 9 bases between them. The CDR3 is 15 amino acids. The germline gives CDR1 MDHEN, CDR2 SYDVKM. The CDR3 nucleotides read TGTGCCAGCAGTTTGGTCAGACGCTCCTACAATGAGCAGTTCTTC. It yields the protein CASSLVRRSYNEQFF.

The CDR3 here is CASSLADVGDEKLFF. CDR3 DNA: TGTGCCAGCAGCTTAGCGGACGTTGGGGATGAAAAACTGTTTTTT. This sequence joins TRBV7-9 and TRBJ1-4; D is unclear. The germline CDR1 and CDR2 sequences are SEHNR and FQNEAQ (reference sequence). The CDR3 extends over 15 amino acids. The V gene lost 0 bases and the J gene lost 6 bases, with 11 bases spanning the gap.

The rearrangement uses TRBV27 and TRBJ1-6; no firm D call. The germline V gene has CDR1 MNHEY and CDR2 SMNVEV (reference sequence). The CDR3 loop spans 17 amino acids. Trimming removed 3 bases from V and 0 bases from J, with 12 bases in between. The CDR3 DNA follows: TGTGCCAGCAGTTTCGGGCAGGCAAGCTCCTATAATTCACCCCTCCACTTT. Its translation: CASSFGQASSYNSPLHF.

This chain connects TRBV21-1 to TRBJ2-2; the table's D gene call, TRBD2, was not cross checked with the DNA. TRBV21-1 is given as a pseudogene. CDR3 length: 12 residues. This CDR3 is CASSPTPRGAVF. Here the CDR3 DNA reads TGTGCCAGCAGCCCAACTCCACGGGGAGCTGTTTTT.

The gene calls are TRBV27 and TRBJ2-7; D is possibly TRBD2 (6 bases). Germline assignment: CDR1 MNHEY and CDR2 SMNVEV (reference sequence). The CDR3 runs 13 residues. Trimming pared 3 bases from V and 7 bases from J, leaving 13 bases between. In DNA, the CDR3 is TGTGCCAGCAGTTTTTTTTCCCGGGGGGAGCAGTACTTC. Residues: CASSFFSRGEQYF.

The V and J genes are TRBV11-2 and TRBJ1-1, with TRBD1 identical over 8 bases. This CDR3 comprises 12 residues. The V and J ends lost 7 bases and 10 bases, in that order; junction bases with no gene match: 8. Germline-derived CDR1 and CDR2 are SGHAT and FQNNGV. CDR3 sequence: CASTDTGGGAFF. The CDR3 DNA reads as TGTGCCAGCACCGACACAGGGGGGGGAGCTTTCTTT.

The chain is built from TRBV5-1 and TRBJ1-3; D is uncertain. The CDR3 has 15 residues. V dropped 0 bases and J dropped 0 bases, with 7 bases sitting between them. The germline V gene encodes CDR1 SGHRS and CDR2 YFSETQ. The CDR3 loop reads CASSLEGSSGNTIYF. Written as DNA, the CDR3 is TGCGCCAGCAGCTTGGAGGGTTCCTCTGGAAACACCATATATTTT.

This rearrangement joins TRBV12-3 or TRBV12-4 to TRBJ2-1; 8 nucleotides align to TRBD2. V trimming: 6 bases; J trimming: 9 bases; junction bases outside the gene matches: 4. The CDR3 totals 12 residues. Here the CDR3 reads CASSLRGGEQFF. The CDR3, as DNA: TGTGCCAGCAGCCTCCGGGGGGGTGAGCAGTTCTTC.

The CDR3 DNA is TGTGCCAGCAGCCCCCAGTATGGCGGGGAGCTGTTTTTT. Amino acid sequence: CASSPQYGGELFF. V usage is TRBV5-5 and J usage is TRBJ2-2; D is undetermined. Looked up from germline, CDR1 is SGHKS and CDR2 is YYEKEE (reference sequence). V was clipped by 4 bases and J by 7 bases, with 11 bases between them. The CDR3 is made up of 13 amino acids.

The chain is built from TRBV12-3 or TRBV12-4 and TRBJ2-4; D possibly corresponds to TRBD2 (5 bases). The CDR3 is made up of 13 amino acids. Between the trimmed V and J ends, which lost 5 bases and 4 bases, there was a span of 9 bases. CDR3 nucleotide sequence: TGTGCCAGCAGTCTGGACTCGAAAAACATTCAGTACTTC. Its translation: CASSLDSKNIQYF.

The DNA of the CDR3 is TGTGCCAGCACCCCCGCCCGGGGGAACTATGGCTACACCTTC. Protein product: CASTPARGNYGYTF. The V and J genes are TRBV6-5 and TRBJ1-2, with TRBD1 as a possible D gene (5 bases). Between the trimmed V and J ends, which lost 7 bases and 2 bases, there was a span of 14 bases. This CDR3 region has 14 residues. Germline values: CDR1 MNHEY, CDR2 SVGAGI.

The V call is TRBV30, the J call TRBJ2-1; 7 bases are shared with TRBD1. V was pared by 5 bases and J by 3 bases, with 7 bases of the junction left unmatched. The CDR3 extends over 14 amino acids. Germline V gene lookup returns CDR1 GTSNPN and CDR2 SVGIG (reference sequence). CDR3 nucleotide sequence: TGTGCCTGGGCGACAGGGTTTGACTACAATGAGCAGTTCTTC. Amino acid sequence: CAWATGFDYNEQFF.

The V call is TRBV7-2, the J call TRBJ2-7; no reliable D call. Trimming took off 5 bases at V and 3 bases at J, with 14 bases between the two ends. The V gene's germline CDR1 is SGHTA and CDR2 FQGNSA. CDR3 size: 14 residues. The CDR3, as DNA: TGTGCCAGCAGCCAGCCCGGGTTACACTACGAGCAGTACTTC. Its translation: CASSQPGLHYEQYF.

The chain combines TRBV9 with TRBJ2-7; tentatively, D is TRBD1 (6 bases). Trimming stripped 0 bases from V and 2 bases from J, with 6 bases between. Germline V CDR1 and CDR2: SGDLS, YYNGEE. The CDR3 spans 13 residues. CDR3 sequence (DNA): TGTGCCAGCAGCGTAGGGACAGCCTACGAGCAGTACTTC. It yields the protein CASSVGTAYEQYF.

V and J are TRBV2 and TRBJ1-2; 9 bases line up with TRBD1. Germline V gives CDR1 SNHLY, CDR2 FYNNEI. The ends lost 1 base at V and 8 bases at J; junction bases unmatched: 8. CDR3 size: 15 residues. CDR3 sequence: CASSEGLGTGWGYTF. As DNA, the CDR3 is TGTGCCAGCAGTGAAGGCTTGGGGACAGGGTGGGGCTACACCTTC.

This clone was recorded once. The chain employs TRBV7-9 and TRBJ1-6; D remains unclear. V shed 10 bases and J shed 8 bases, with 9 bases lying between them. The CDR3 loop spans 11 amino acids. CDR1 and CDR2 (germline): SEHNR, FQNEAQ (reference sequence). The CDR3 loop reads CATSHDSPLHF. The CDR3 DNA follows: TGTGCCACCTCCCACGATTCACCCCTCCACTTT.

The gene calls are TRBV5-4 and TRBJ2-2; 7 bases align to TRBD2. V lost 2 bases and J lost 5; bases outside the gene matches: 6. Germline V gene sequence: CDR1 SGHNT, CDR2 YYREEE (reference sequence). The CDR3 runs to 15 residues. As DNA, the CDR3 is TGTGCCAGCAGCTTAAAGGGGCGGGAGACCGGGGAGCTGTTTTTT. It is translated as CASSLKGRETGELFF.

CDR3 in amino acids: CASSRDLGTGYTF. Here the CDR3 DNA reads TGTGCCAGCAGCCGGGACCTCGGGACTGGCTACACCTTC. The chain uses TRBV7-3 and TRBJ1-2, with D perhaps TRBD1 (5 bases). The CDR3 covers 13 residues. Germline assignment: CDR1 SGHTA and CDR2 FQGTGA. The V gene lost 5 bases and the J gene lost 7 bases, with 14 bases spanning the gap.

The rearrangement joins TRBV4-2 to TRBJ2-7; D could derive from TRBD1 or TRBD2 (5 bases each). Trimming left V 0 bases short and J 3 bases short, with 15 bases between. CDR1 LGHNA and CDR2 YNFKEQ come from the germline V gene. The CDR3 length is 16 residues. For the CDR3, the DNA is TGTGCCAGCAGCCAAGAAAGGGACGGAGAGAGCTACGAGCAGTACTTC. It encodes CASSQERDGESYEQYF.

The chain carries TRBV27 and TRBJ2-7, with 7 bases aligning to TRBD1. The length of the CDR3 is 15 residues. Trimming removed 5 bases from V and 4 bases from J; junction bases left unmatched: 11. Germline V gives CDR1 MNHEY, CDR2 SMNVEV (reference sequence). CDR3 loop: CASSQGGARGYEQYF. The CDR3 nucleotides read TGTGCCAGCAGTCAAGGGGGCGCGAGGGGGTACGAGCAGTACTTC.

This chain joins TRBV7-9 and TRBJ1-1; D not resolved. The CDR3 runs to 15 residues. The germline V gene has CDR1 SEHNR and CDR2 FQNEAQ (reference sequence). Trimming took off 1 base at V and 4 bases at J, with 13 bases between the two ends. The chain's CDR3 is CASSLVSREITEAFF. DNA for the CDR3: TGTGCCAGCAGCTTAGTTTCTCGGGAGATCACTGAAGCTTTCTTT.

V and J are TRBV12-3 or TRBV12-4 and TRBJ1-2, with a weak D call TRBD1 (6 bases). V was clipped by 3 bases and J by 8 bases, with 13 bases between them. This CDR3 is built from 13 residues. CDR3 DNA sequence: TGTGCCAGCAGTTTGGAGGGGGGCAGGGGCTACACCTTC. This encodes CASSLEGGRGYTF.

CDR3 in amino acids: CASSPLTGGPDTQYF. CDR3 in DNA: TGTGCCAGCAGTCCCTTAACGGGGGGGCCTGATACGCAGTATTTT. The chain is built from TRBV6-2 or TRBV6-3 and TRBJ2-3; 8 bases map to TRBD2. Unmatched junction bases numbered 10, after V lost 5 bases and J lost 6 bases. Germline values: CDR1 MNHEY, CDR2 SVGEGT. The CDR3 loop spans 15 amino acids.

The J gene is TRBJ1-5, the V gene TRBV10-3, with D possibly being TRBD1 (6 bases). The CDR3 spans 13 residues. CDR1 and CDR2 from the germline V gene are ENHRY and SYGVKD. V gave up 10 bases and J gave up 5 bases, with 15 bases separating them. As DNA, the CDR3 is TGTGCCACATGCCGGGGGGCAGATCAGCCCCAGCATTTT. This translates into CATCRGADQPQHF.